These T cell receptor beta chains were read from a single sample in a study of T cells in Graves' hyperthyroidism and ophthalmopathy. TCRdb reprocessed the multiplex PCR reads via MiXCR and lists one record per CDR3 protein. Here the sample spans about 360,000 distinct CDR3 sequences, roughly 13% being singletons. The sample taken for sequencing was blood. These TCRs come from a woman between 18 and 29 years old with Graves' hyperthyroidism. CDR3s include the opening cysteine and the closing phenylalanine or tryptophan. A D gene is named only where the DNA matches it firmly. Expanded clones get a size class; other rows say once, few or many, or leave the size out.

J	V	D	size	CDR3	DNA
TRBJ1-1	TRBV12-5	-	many	CASAYGGVDTEAFF	TGTGCTAGTGCTTATGGAGGGGTAGACACTGAAGCTTTCTTT
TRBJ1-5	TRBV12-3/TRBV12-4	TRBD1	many	CASTRTGDWDQPQHF	TGTGCCAGCACCAGGACAGGTGACTGGGATCAGCCCCAGCATTTT
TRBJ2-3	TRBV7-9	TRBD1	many	CASSSRRNRDRLDTQYF	TGTGCCAGCAGTTCACGTCGAAACCGGGACAGGCTAGATACGCAGTATTTT
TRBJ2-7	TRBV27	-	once	CASSSSGQGGYEQYF	-
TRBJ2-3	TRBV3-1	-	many	CASSQTRVADTQYF	TGTGCCAGCAGCCAAACTAGGGTCGCAGATACGCAGTATTTT
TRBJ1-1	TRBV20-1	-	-	CSASEGLDTEAFF	TGCAGTGCTAGTGAGGGGCTGGACACTGAAGCTTTCTTT
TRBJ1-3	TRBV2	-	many	CASTISGNTIYF	TGTGCCAGCACTATATCTGGAAACACCATATATTTT
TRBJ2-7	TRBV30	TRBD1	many	CAWGNRGWGDEQYF	TGTGCCTGGGGGAACAGGGGTTGGGGCGACGAGCAGTACTTC
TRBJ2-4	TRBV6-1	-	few	CASGTGAAGINIQYF	TGTGCCAGCGGAACCGGGGCCGCGGGGATTAACATTCAGTACTTC
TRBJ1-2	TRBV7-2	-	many	CASSPVPGTLTGYTF	TGTGCCAGCAGCCCCGTCCCCGGGACACTCACAGGCTACACCTTC
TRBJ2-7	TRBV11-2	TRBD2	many	CASSLVAGAREQYF	TGTGCCAGCAGCTTGGTAGCGGGAGCTCGCGAGCAGTACTTC
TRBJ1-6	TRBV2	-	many	CASSPRRGNNSPLHF	TGTGCCAGCAGCCCCCGCAGGGGAAATAATTCACCCCTCCACTTT
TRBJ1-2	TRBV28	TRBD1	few	CASSLGQGRGGYTF	TGTGCCAGCAGTTTAGGACAGGGGCGAGGTGGCTACACCTTC
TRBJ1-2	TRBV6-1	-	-	CASTPPRGVNYGYTF	TGTGCCAGCACCCCCCCGAGGGGGGTAAACTATGGCTACACCTTC
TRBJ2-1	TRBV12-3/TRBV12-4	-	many	CASSFSAREHEQFF	TGTGCCAGCAGTTTTTCGGCCAGGGAGCACGAGCAGTTCTTC
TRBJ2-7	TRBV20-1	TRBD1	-	CSASWGTANSYERYF	TGCAGTGCTAGCTGGGGGACAGCGAACTCCTACGAGCGGTACTTC
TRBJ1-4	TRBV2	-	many	CASRTGYEALFF	TGTGCCAGCAGAACCGGTTACGAGGCACTGTTTTTT
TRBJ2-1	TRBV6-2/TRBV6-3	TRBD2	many	CASSLSTRESYNEQFF	TGTGCCAGCAGCTTATCTACGCGGGAGTCGTACAATGAGCAGTTCTTC
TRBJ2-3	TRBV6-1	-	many	CASSDRTSTDTQYF	TGTGCCAGCAGTGACCGGACTAGCACAGATACGCAGTATTTT
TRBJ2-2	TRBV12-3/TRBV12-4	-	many	CASRRGLPGELFF	TGTGCCAGCAGACGGGGCCTCCCCGGGGAGCTGTTTTTT
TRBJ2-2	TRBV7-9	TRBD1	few	CASSSGTAARNTGELFF	TGTGCCAGCAGCTCCGGGACAGCCGCAAGGAACACCGGGGAGCTGTTTTTT
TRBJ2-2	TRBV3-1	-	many	CASSQAGLGGNTGELFF	TGTGCCAGCAGCCAAGCCGGGCTAGGAGGTAACACCGGGGAGCTGTTTTTT
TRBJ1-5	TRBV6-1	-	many	CASNLPDIYSNQPQHF	TGTGCCAGCAATCTACCAGACATTTATAGCAATCAGCCCCAGCATTTT
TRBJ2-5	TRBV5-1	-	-	CASSETPGRETQYF	TGCGCCAGCAGCGAAACCCCAGGGCGGGAGACCCAGTACTTC
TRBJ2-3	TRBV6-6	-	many	CASSYSTGKSSTDTQYF	TGTGCCAGCAGTTACTCGACTGGAAAGTCTAGCACAGATACGCAGTATTTT
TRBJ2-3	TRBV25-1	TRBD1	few	CASSELSRGYTQYF	TGTGCCAGCAGTGAATTGTCCAGGGGGTATACGCAGTATTTT
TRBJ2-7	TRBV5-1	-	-	CASSPYPLTGTLTYEQYF	TGCGCCAGCAGCCCTTATCCACTAACCGGGACACTGACCTACGAGCAGTACTTC
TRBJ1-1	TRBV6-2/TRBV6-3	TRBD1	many	CASSYPTGTMNTEAFF	TGTGCCAGCAGTTACCCGACAGGGACGATGAACACTGAAGCTTTCTTT
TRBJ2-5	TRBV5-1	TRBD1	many	CASSLAGQGETQYF	TGCGCCAGCAGCTTGGCCGGACAGGGAGAGACCCAGTACTTC
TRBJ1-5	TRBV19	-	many	CASSIWDEGQPQHF	TGTGCCAGTAGTATATGGGACGAGGGACAGCCCCAGCATTTT
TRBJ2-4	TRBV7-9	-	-	CASSLMDRAKNIQYF	TGTGCCAGCAGCTTAATGGACAGAGCCAAAAACATTCAGTACTTC
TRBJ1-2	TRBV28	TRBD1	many	CASSSLGQGDFYGYTF	TGTGCCAGCAGTTCCCTAGGACAGGGCGACTTTTATGGCTACACCTTC